The rows below give T cell receptor beta chains drawn from one sample of a study of T-cell reconstitution after alpha-beta-depleted transplantation in children. TCRdb itself ran the PCR reads through MiXCR, one entry per CDR3 protein. This sample yields 280,000 or so distinct CDR3 sequences, of which 11% are seen a single time; about 20% belongs to the top ten. This material consisted of peripheral blood, taken 180 days after TCRalphabeta/CD19-depleted stem cell transplant. Receptors were obtained from a male patient aged 2 to 10 who had a stem cell transplant for chronic granulomatous disease, so the T cells may come from the graft donor. Each CDR3 is given with its conserved first and last residue. D genes are given only for firm matches. Size values are once, few and many counts, or a class for expanded clones, and some rows have none.

v_gene	abundance	j_gene	d_gene	CDR3nt	CDR3aa
TRBV4-2	.	TRBJ1-5	.	TGTGCCATCAGCCTCGGGCACCTTAGCAATCAGCCCCAGCATTTT	CAISLGHLSNQPQHF
TRBV6-5	many	TRBJ2-2	TRBD2	TGTGCCAGCAGTTACTCGGCTAGCGGGAACACCGGGGAGCTGTTTTTT	CASSYSASGNTGELFF
TRBV28	many	TRBJ2-1	TRBD1	TGTGCCAGCACCTTGGACAGGGACAATGAGCAGTTCTTC	CASTLDRDNEQFF
TRBV5-1	many	TRBJ2-1	.	TGCGCCAGCAGCTTCGGACAGAGCTCCTACAATGAGCAGTTCTTC	CASSFGQSSYNEQFF
TRBV12-3/TRBV12-4	many	TRBJ2-7	TRBD1	TGTGCCAGCAGTTTCCAAGGGACAGTTAACTTCCACGAGCAGTACTTC	CASSFQGTVNFHEQYF
TRBV20-1	many	TRBJ2-5	TRBD2	TGCAGTGCTAGAGGACCTAGCGGGAGGCCTGAGGAAGAGACCCAGTACTTC	CSARGPSGRPEEETQYF
TRBV29-1	many	TRBJ2-5	.	TGCAGCGTTGGTGGGGGCGCGGAGACCCAGTACTTC	CSVGGGAETQYF
TRBV29-1	many	TRBJ2-1	TRBD2	TGCAGCGTTGGAGGGCGGGAGTTCTCCTACAATGAGCAGTTCTTC	CSVGGREFSYNEQFF
TRBV27	many	TRBJ2-7	TRBD1	TGTGCCAGCAGTATATACAGGGGCTCCTACGAGCAGTACTTC	CASSIYRGSYEQYF
TRBV6-4	many	TRBJ2-1	.	TGTGCCAGCACTGACTCGTGGACAGCAAATACAGAAGAGCAGTTCTTC	CASTDSWTANTEEQFF
TRBV6-6	.	TRBJ2-1	.	TGTGCCAGCAGTTACTCGGTCCATGAGCAGTTCTTC	CASSYSVHEQFF
TRBV5-1	many	TRBJ2-7	TRBD1	TGCGCCAGCAGCTTAACCGGGACAGGGACCTACGAGCAGTACTTC	CASSLTGTGTYEQYF
TRBV12-3/TRBV12-4	many	TRBJ1-1	TRBD1	TGTGCCAGCAGGCCAACAGGGGCGAACACTGAAGCTTTCTTT	CASRPTGANTEAFF
TRBV29-1	many	TRBJ2-5	.	TGCAGCGTTGAGGCTAGCTTGGAGACCCAGTACTTC	CSVEASLETQYF
TRBV28	many	TRBJ2-1	TRBD2	TGTGCCAGCAGTTTTTCCTTTAGCGGGAGGGCCTCGAATGAGCAGTTCTTC	CASSFSFSGRASNEQFF
TRBV6-1	.	TRBJ2-7	TRBD2	TGTGCCAGCACCTCCGTAACTAGCGGGCCTACCTACGAGCAGTACTTC	CASTSVTSGPTYEQYF
TRBV6-5	many	TRBJ2-1	.	TGTGCCAGCAGTTACTCGATGCAGGGCCCCTACAATGAGCAGTTCTTC	CASSYSMQGPYNEQFF
TRBV6-4	many	TRBJ2-3	.	TGTGCCAGCAGCGCGGACAGAACCATAGATACGCAGTATTTT	CASSADRTIDTQYF
TRBV5-4	many	TRBJ2-7	.	TGTGCCAGCAGCGCCAGGGGAACTAGCTACGAGCAGTACTTC	CASSARGTSYEQYF
TRBV7-2	.	TRBJ2-7	TRBD1	TGTGCCAGCAGCTTCGGACAGGGGTATGACGAGCAGTACTTC	CASSFGQGYDEQYF
TRBV30	many	TRBJ1-5	.	TGTGCCTGGAGTACCCTTTTCAATCAGCCCCAGCATTTT	CAWSTLFNQPQHF
TRBV20-1	many	TRBJ1-4	.	TGCAGTGCTCCCGGGGAGGGCCCAACTAATGAAAAACTGTTTTTT	CSAPGEGPTNEKLFF
TRBV5-1	many	TRBJ2-1	.	TGCGCCAGCAGCATGACTAGGGTAGGCAATGAGCAGTTCTTC	CASSMTRVGNEQFF
TRBV20-1	many	TRBJ1-5	.	TGCAGTGCTAGAGATGGGTTAGGGGCTTTTAGCAATCAGCCCCAGCATTTT	CSARDGLGAFSNQPQHF
TRBV5-5	many	TRBJ2-7	TRBD1	TGTGCCAGCAGCCGAAGACCGGGACAGGGGCCCTACGAGCAGTACTTC	CASSRRPGQGPYEQYF
TRBV12-3/TRBV12-4	few	TRBJ2-6	.	TGTACCAGCAGTTTTAGGGGCGGGTTGGCTTTAGGCGGGGCCAACGTCCTGACTTTC	CTSSFRGGLALGGANVLTF
TRBV11-2	many	TRBJ2-1	TRBD2	TGTGCCAGCAGCTCTGAGGCGGGAGTCTACAATGAGCAGTTCTTC	CASSSEAGVYNEQFF
TRBV7-9	many	TRBJ1-5	.	TGTGCCAGCAGCTTAGGGTCTCAGCCCCAGCATTTT	CASSLGSQPQHF
TRBV7-9	many	TRBJ2-7	TRBD1	TGTGCCAGCAGCCCCAAACAGGGGGCCCCCTACGAGCAGTACTTC	CASSPKQGAPYEQYF
TRBV7-9	many	TRBJ2-3	.	TGTGCCAGCAGCTTCGACGGTCTTGTAGATACGCAGTATTTT	CASSFDGLVDTQYF
TRBV5-6	.	TRBJ2-1	.	TGTGCCATGGGCTTCGGCCTAGTCGTCAATGAGCAGTTCTTC	CAMGFGLVVNEQFF
TRBV20-1	many	TRBJ2-5	TRBD2	TGCAGTGCCAAGAGAAATGGGGGACTAGCGGGGGAAGAGACCCAGTACTTC	CSAKRNGGLAGEETQYF
TRBV4-3	many	TRBJ2-3	TRBD1	TGCGCCAGCAAAAGACAGGGGATGGATACGCAGTATTTT	CASKRQGMDTQYF
TRBV5-1	many	TRBJ2-7	TRBD1	TGCGCCAGCAGTATGGTAGGACAGGCCTACGAGCAGTACTTC	CASSMVGQAYEQYF
TRBV7-9	many	TRBJ2-3	.	TGTGCCAGCAGCCGAGTCGGTTGGGGGGCCAGCACAGATACGCAGTATTTT	CASSRVGWGASTDTQYF
TRBV24-1	many	TRBJ2-5	TRBD2	TGTGCCACCAGTGACCCAACCGGGACTATTGAGACCCAGTACTTC	CATSDPTGTIETQYF
TRBV4-3	.	TRBJ2-7	.	TGCGCCAGCAGCCAAGAAGTGGGGGTCCCCTCCTCCTACGAGCAGTACTTC	CASSQEVGVPSSYEQYF
TRBV12-3/TRBV12-4	many	TRBJ2-5	TRBD2	TGTGCCAGCAGCTGGAAAGCGGGAGGGCCGGGGGTTGGAGAGACCCAGTACTTC	CASSWKAGGPGVGETQYF
TRBV7-9	many	TRBJ1-1	.	TGTGCCAGCAGCTTAGTAGGGAAGGGAACTGAAGCTTTCTTT	CASSLVGKGTEAFF
TRBV5-1	many	TRBJ2-7	.	TGCGCCAGCAGCCTCGAGGGGCGCGTCTACGAGCAGTACTTC	CASSLEGRVYEQYF
TRBV5-1	few	TRBJ1-5	.	TGCGCCAGCAGCTTCGGGGGCTGGAATCAGCCCCAGCATTTT	CASSFGGWNQPQHF
TRBV29-1	many	TRBJ2-7	TRBD1	TGCAGCGTACTTATCGGGACAGACTACGAGCAGTACTTC	CSVLIGTDYEQYF
TRBV20-1	many	TRBJ2-5	.	TGCAGTGCTAGAGATGGGGGGCGTTTGGAGACCCAGTACTTC	CSARDGGRLETQYF